This T cell receptor beta chain stems from a study of T-cell reconstitution after alpha-beta-depleted transplantation in children. Study-wide results and caveats: Surviving recipient cells, namely T cells and thymic progenitors, were the source of high day-60 TCRbeta diversity in some patients. T-cell numbers and diversity, one year after transplant, stemmed largely from T cells that were newly produced. Several hundred expanded graft clones reportedly supplied alpha-beta T cells about two months after transplant.

A word on this clonotype: Its antigen is unidentified.

The germline CDR1 and CDR2 sequences are MDHEN and SYDVKM. V shed 6 bases and J shed 3 bases, with 15 bases lying between them. This CDR3 has 15 amino acids. The TCRbeta library incorporated unique molecular identifiers. TCRdb re-analysed the PCR reads in MiXCR, keeping a single row per CDR3 protein. This table has about 980,000 distinct CDR3 sequences, 25% to 30% appearing once. The TCR comes from a boy younger than two who had a stem cell transplant for SCID, so the T cells may come from the graft donor. The sample here was PBMCs, mostly from graft donor cells, taken 360 days after TCRalphabeta/CD19-depleted stem cell transplant. This rearrangement joins TRBV28 to TRBJ1-5; the D is unclear. CDR3 DNA sequence: TGTGCCAGCAGGTTGGACCGGAGGCCCAATCAGCCCCAGCATTTT. The encoded protein is CASRLDRRPNQPQHF.